The clone carrying this T cell receptor beta chain is labeled medium-sized (0.01 to 0.1%). Its antigen is not identified. This specimen belongs to a study of vaccination and CD4 T cells after COVID-19. V lost 0 bases, J lost 11 bases, and 14 bases stayed unmatched. CDR3 size: 16 residues. Germline CDR1 LNHNV, CDR2 YYDKDF (reference sequence). The Oncomine TCR Beta short-read assay sequenced DNA from cultured CD4+ T cells. From the PCR reads, TCRdb called clonotypes with MiXCR, one entry per CDR3 protein. The table includes about 16,000 distinct CDR3 sequences, approximately 77% detected once. Study outcomes and limitations: SARS-CoV-2-reactive clonotypes rose nonsignificantly, with the median going from around 20 to 38.

As for treatment: roughly ten-day PBMC culture with coronavirus spike peptide pools or control peptides (ViraFEST assay). The chain employs TRBV15 and TRBJ2-3, with TRBD1 matching 7 bases. The sequences come from CD4+ T cells from blood, cultured in vitro, collected after SARS-CoV-2 vaccination. This TCR derives from a human donor who received a COVID-19 vaccine. The CDR3 spells CATSRDRAVGQAKQYF. As DNA, the CDR3 is TGTGCCACCAGCAGAGATCGGGCTGTTGGACAGGCAAAGCAGTATTTT.